This T cell receptor (beta chain) appears in the sequencing data of a study of PD-1 blockade in classical Hodgkin lymphoma. Study-level findings and limits: Reports indicated that newly diagnosed patients had lower baseline TCR diversity than healthy donors did. Lower baseline TCR diversity marked trial partial responders and progressors.

Germline CDR1 is SGHNT and CDR2 is YENEEA. This CDR3 has 15 amino acids. Trimming took off 5 bases at V and 3 bases at J, with 16 bases between the two ends. Assay used: immunoSEQ multiplex PCR; TCRdb lists only in-frame clones, some missing. The sample holds more than 40,000 clones, around 80% seen once. As for this clone: The antigen is undetermined.

Time point in this sample: cycle 4 day 1 (C4D1), after 6 weeks of nivolumab. Relapse after autologous stem cell transplantation occurred in every patient, and brentuximab vedotin exposure varied. This sequence originates from a human donor with classical Hodgkin lymphoma. This chain joins TRBV11-3 and TRBJ2-5; D unresolved. The specimen was peripheral blood mononuclear cells (PBMCs), collected before the fourth cycle of nivolumab. The CDR3 DNA is TGTGCCAGCAGCCCCGGCGGTACAGCTAAAGAGACCCAGTACTTC. It is translated as CASSPGGTAKETQYF.